The T cell receptor beta chain described here comes from a study of blood T cells in healthy people across ages. Study-wide results and caveats: With age, beta diversity per million T cells declined roughly linearly, significantly by over 35. It was not known whether donors were CMV positive (a possible confounder of expanded clonotype changes).

Then a second PCR, running roughly 7 to 11 cycles, was carried out with a sample-barcoded 5' primer and a J-beta primer mix. TCRdb re-analysed the 5' RACE reads in MiXCR, keeping a single row per CDR3 protein. This table holds 1.5 million or so distinct CDR3 sequences, about 40% found once. Sample donors were healthy Caucasian individuals that came from Russia, aged about 6 to 95. With each sample, at least 6 micrograms of total RNA were extracted. Trimming left V 3 bases short and J 7 bases short, with 13 bases between. This CDR3 spans 13 amino acids. CDR1 and CDR2 (germline): MGHRA, YSYEKL. Comment on this clonotype: Its antigen remains unknown.

The rearrangement joins TRBV4-1 to TRBJ2-7; no clear D gene. Sequencing was carried out using blood. The receptor's source is a woman aged 18-29 years in good health. The CDR3 coding sequence is TGCGCCAGCAGCCAGCACGGTGACAATGAGCAGTACTTC. This encodes CASSQHGDNEQYF.